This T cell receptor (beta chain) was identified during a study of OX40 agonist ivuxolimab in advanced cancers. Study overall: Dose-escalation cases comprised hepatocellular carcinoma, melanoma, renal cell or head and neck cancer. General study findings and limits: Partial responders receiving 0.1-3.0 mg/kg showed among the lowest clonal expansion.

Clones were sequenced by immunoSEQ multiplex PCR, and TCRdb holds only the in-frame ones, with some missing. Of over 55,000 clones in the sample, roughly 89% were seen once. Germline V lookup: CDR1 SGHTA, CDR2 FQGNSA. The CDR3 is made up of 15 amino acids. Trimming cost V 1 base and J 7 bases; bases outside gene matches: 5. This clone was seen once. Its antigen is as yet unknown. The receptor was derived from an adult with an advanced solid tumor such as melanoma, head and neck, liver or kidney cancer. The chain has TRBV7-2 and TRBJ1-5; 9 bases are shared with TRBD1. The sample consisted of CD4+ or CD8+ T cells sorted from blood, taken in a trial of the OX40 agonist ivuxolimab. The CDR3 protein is CASSLVPGQGQPQHF. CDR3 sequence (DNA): TGTGCCAGCAGCTTAGTTCCGGGACAGGGACAGCCCCAGCATTTT.